A single sample is the source of the 31 T cell receptor beta chains below, sequenced in a study of type 1 regulatory T cells (dated by TCRdb to the early 2020s). No antigen is known for these receptors. TCRdb names Illumina MiSeq as the instrument used. Through fastp at Q25 and MiXCR, TCRdb rebuilt clones from the public reads, retaining in-frame beta chains. CDR3 protein sequences are deduplicated, and each keeps its most common genes and DNA. The sample records roughly 60,000 distinct CDR3 sequences, 60% to 65% of which are singletons. About 2% of the sample is in the top ten clones. Sequenced material: cultured non-Tr1 T cells, either the whole culture or a sorted T cell fraction (not recorded which). Reading the label with the study, this specimen's cell subset or site is: non-Tr1 population from the T-allo10 product. The receptors derive from a human donor in good health.

Of note for this clonotype: Its ends do not fully match the called genes, so a read error is possible. The chain joins TRBV9 to TRBJ2-7; TRBD1 agrees at 8 bases. CDR1 SGDLS and CDR2 YYNGEE come from the germline V gene. The CDR3 is 14 amino acids. CDR3 protein: CASSVSGGVNERYF. The CDR3, as DNA: TGTGCCAGCAGCGTTTCAGGGGGCGTGAACGAGCGGTACTTC.

This clonotype was seen just once. The chain has TRBV7-3 and TRBJ1-2, with a weak D call TRBD1 (6 bases). The CDR3 runs 16 residues. The germline V gene has CDR1 SGHTA and CDR2 FQGTGA. V shed 1 base and J shed 4 bases, with 16 bases lying between them. CDR3 in DNA: TGTGCCAGCAGCTTAAACCCCTCAGGGGAGAGCTATGGCTACACCTTC. Translating gives CASSLNPSGESYGYTF.

This chain joins TRBV9 and TRBJ1-1; 8 nucleotides agree with TRBD1. Germline values: CDR1 SGDLS, CDR2 YYNGEE. V trimming: 2 bases; J trimming: 11 bases; junction bases outside the gene matches: 17. The CDR3 is made up of 16 amino acids. The CDR3 DNA reads as TGTGCCAGCAGCGTTGGACAGGGAGATGTGGGAGGAAGTGCTTTCTTT. It translates to CASSVGQGDVGGSAFF.

This chain links TRBV30 with TRBJ1-4; no clear D gene. CDR3 size: 11 residues. Germline lookup yields CDR1 GTSNPN and CDR2 SVGIG (reference sequence). Trimming pared 0 bases from V and 11 bases from J, leaving 7 bases between. This CDR3 is CAWSVQHKLFF. The CDR3 region has the DNA TGTGCCTGGAGTGTACAACACAAACTGTTTTTT.

This clonotype was counted a few times. The chain is built from TRBV19 and TRBJ1-1, with D unresolved. Per germline, CDR1 LNHDA and CDR2 SQIVND (reference sequence). The CDR3 spans 13 residues. The V and J ends lost 5 bases and 2 bases respectively, with 9 bases between them. DNA for the CDR3: TGTGCCAGTAGTTCCCGAATAAACACTGAAGCTTTCTTT. The encoded protein is CASSSRINTEAFF.

The rearrangement links TRBV18 to TRBJ2-1; weak D call: TRBD1 (6 bases). The germline CDR1 and CDR2 sequences are KGHSH and LQKENI. This CDR3 is 18 amino acids long. Trimming pared 1 base from V and 2 bases from J, leaving 18 bases between. DNA of the CDR3: TGTGCCAGCTCACCACAGTCTCAGTCAGGGGCCACCTACAATGAGCAGTTCTTC. Translated, it gives CASSPQSQSGATYNEQFF.

This chain links TRBV19 with TRBJ2-5; 8 positions agree with TRBD1. This CDR3 has 19 residues. With 2 bases clipped from V and 5 bases from J, the junction kept 19 bases outside the gene matches. Germline CDR1 LNHDA, CDR2 SQIVND (reference sequence). DNA of the CDR3: TGTGCCAGTAGTATACCCTATCGGCGTCAGGGGGCTCGGAAGGAGACCCAGTACTTC. Protein sequence: CASSIPYRRQGARKETQYF.

This chain uses TRBV3-1 with TRBJ2-5; D is uncertain. Germline CDR1 is LGHDT and CDR2 is YNNKEL (reference sequence). The length of the CDR3 is 16 residues. Between the trimmed V and J ends, which lost 0 bases and 5 bases, there was a span of 16 bases. CDR3 sequence: CASSQERRVRTETQYF. The CDR3 DNA is TGTGCCAGCAGCCAAGAGCGAAGGGTTAGAACGGAGACCCAGTACTTC.

This chain links TRBV7-8 with TRBJ1-2, with a weak D call TRBD1 (5 bases). From germline, CDR1 is SGHVS and CDR2 FQNEAQ. V lost 5 bases to trimming and J lost 0 bases, with 13 bases between them. The CDR3 has 15 residues. The CDR3 spells CASSLSRVPNYGYTF. In DNA, the CDR3 is TGTGCCAGCAGCCTAAGCAGGGTCCCTAACTATGGCTACACCTTC. Drawing the rest from reference TRBV7-8 and TRBJ1-2, the complete variable domain is GAGVSQSPRYKVAKRGQDVALRCDPISGHVSLFWYQQALGQGPEFLTYFQNEAQLDKSGLPSDRFFAERPEGSVSTLKIQRTQQEDSAVYLCASSLSRVPNYGYTFGSGTRLTVV.

This clonotype was recorded a few times. The V and J genes are TRBV27 and TRBJ1-2; D unresolved. The CDR3 is 15 amino acids. Trimming took 0 bases from V and 0 from J, leaving 8 bases between them. CDR1 is MNHEY, CDR2 SMNVEV, per germline (reference sequence). CDR3 sequence (DNA): TGTGCCAGCAGTTTATCGACGGATACTAACTATGGCTACACCTTC. Protein sequence: CASSLSTDTNYGYTF.

The V call is TRBV20-1, the J call TRBJ2-7; 9 bases are shared with TRBD2. The CDR3 runs 13 residues. The V segment lost 5 bases and the J segment 2 bases; nucleotides outside the gene matches: 4. Germline values: CDR1 DFQATT, CDR2 SNEGSKA (reference sequence). CDR3 protein: CSAYSGGTYEQYF. The CDR3 nucleotides are TGCAGTGCTTACAGCGGGGGGACCTACGAGCAGTACTTC.

Turning to this clonotype: This may arise from a read error, as a much more abundant clone is one base away. The chain recombines TRBV5-5 with TRBJ2-2, with D possibly matching TRBD2 (5 bases). The CDR3 loop spans 17 amino acids. Germline V gene lookup returns CDR1 SGHKS and CDR2 YYEKEE (reference sequence). The V end lost 3 bases, the J end lost 5 bases, and 20 bases lay between the germline ends. DNA for the CDR3: TGTGCCAGCAGCTCACTTATTGAGGCGTCGGGGACCGGGGAGCTGTTTTTT. This translates into CASSSLIEASGTGELFF.

This clonotype occurred a few times. This sequence joins TRBV3-1 and TRBJ2-7; no reliable D call. The V gene's germline CDR1 is LGHDT and CDR2 YNNKEL (reference sequence). The CDR3 extends over 14 amino acids. Trimming pared 1 base from V and 2 bases from J, leaving 9 bases between. The CDR3 coding sequence is TGTGCCAGCAGCCAAGGACGGCCCGCCTACGAGCAGTACTTC. Translated, it gives CASSQGRPAYEQYF.

This clonotype was observed once. The V gene is TRBV4-2, the J gene TRBJ1-1, with a possible D match to TRBD1 (5 bases). The V end lost 0 bases, the J end lost 6 bases, and 14 bases lay between the germline ends. CDR1 and CDR2 (germline): LGHNA, YNFKEQ. The CDR3 is 15 residues long. The DNA for the CDR3 is TGTGCCAGCAGCCAAGAGACAGCGATGCAGGCTGAAGCTTTCTTT. It is translated as CASSQETAMQAEAFF.

V usage is TRBV20-1 and J usage is TRBJ1-1; a weak D match, TRBD1 (5 bases). CDR1 DFQATT and CDR2 SNEGSKA come from the germline V gene (reference sequence). This CDR3 is 12 amino acids long. The ends were cut back, 3 bases at V and 5 bases at J, with 10 bases in the middle. Written as DNA, the CDR3 is TGCAGTGCTAGGAGGGGATGGACTGAAGCTTTCTTT. Translated, it gives CSARRGWTEAFF.

The V and J genes are TRBV5-4 and TRBJ2-1, with 12 bases fitting TRBD2. There are 16 residues in the CDR3. Germline CDR1 and CDR2: SGHNT and YYREEE (reference sequence). J lost 4 bases, V lost 3 bases, and 5 bases had no gene match. CDR3: CASSSWTSGKYNEQFF. CDR3 DNA: TGTGCCAGCAGCTCCTGGACTAGCGGGAAATACAATGAGCAGTTCTTC.

The rearrangement links TRBV12-3 or TRBV12-4 to TRBJ2-1, with D uncertain. The V end was cut by 8 bases, the J end by 8 bases, with 13 bases between. There are 12 residues in the CDR3. The CDR3 spells CASRKSSDEQFF. As DNA, the CDR3 is TGTGCCAGCCGGAAGTCAAGTGATGAGCAGTTCTTC.

About this clonotype: The junction departs from the called germline gene at one end, perhaps through a read error. The chain recombines TRBV12-3 or TRBV12-4 with TRBJ2-3; D may be TRBD2 (5 bases). CDR3 size: 15 residues. CDR3: CASSPNGREGDTQCF. The CDR3 nucleotides read TGTGCCAGCAGTCCCAATGGGCGCGAGGGAGATACGCAGTGTTTT.

The V and J genes are TRBV30 and TRBJ1-3; D is unresolved. Per the germline V gene, CDR1 is GTSNPN and CDR2 is SVGIG (reference sequence). This CDR3 is built from 15 residues. V lost 2 bases and J 0 bases, leaving 11 bases between the germline ends. The CDR3: CAWSPTRTSGNTIYF. CDR3 sequence (DNA): TGTGCCTGGAGTCCGACACGGACCTCTGGAAACACCATATATTTT.

The gene calls are TRBV7-8 and TRBJ2-7; 8 nucleotides match TRBD2. J lost 1 base, V lost 3 bases, and 2 bases had no gene match. Germline V gene data show CDR1 as SGHVS and CDR2 as FQNEAQ. This CDR3 has 14 residues. CDR3 nucleotide sequence: TGTGCCAGCAGCTTGGCGGGGGGATCCTACGAGCAGTACTTC. It encodes CASSLAGGSYEQYF.

This clonotype was counted a few times. The chain is built from TRBV9 and TRBJ2-3; 7 bases are shared with TRBD2. The CDR3 is 15 amino acids. Trimming cost V 3 bases and J 7 bases; bases outside gene matches: 11. Per germline, CDR1 SGDLS and CDR2 YYNGEE. The CDR3 DNA sequence: TGTGCCAGCAGCGCCGCCGGCGGGAGTTCGTATACGCAGTATTTT. It yields the protein CASSAAGGSSYTQYF.

The rearrangement joins TRBV5-6 to TRBJ2-7; perhaps TRBD1 as D (5 bases). Germline V lookup: CDR1 SGHDT, CDR2 YYEEEE. The CDR3 covers 15 residues. V was clipped by 1 base and J by 7 bases, with 18 bases between them. Here the CDR3 reads CASSLRGRAGWEQYF. As DNA, the CDR3 is TGTGCCAGCAGCTTGAGGGGCAGGGCAGGTTGGGAGCAGTACTTC. The variable domain in full, completed from reference TRBV5-6 and TRBJ2-7, reads DAGVTQSPTHLIKTRGQQVTLRCSPKSGHDTVSWYQQALGQGPQFIFQYYEEEERQRGNFPDRFSGHQFPNYSSELNVNALLLGDSALYLCASSLRGRAGWEQYFGPGTRLTVT.

The V and J genes are TRBV7-2 and TRBJ2-1; 7 bases align to TRBD2. Germline loops: CDR1 SGHTA, CDR2 FQGNSA. V shed 3 bases and J 7 bases; nucleotides not matched to a gene: 12. The CDR3 spans 16 residues. The CDR3 DNA sequence: TGTGCCAGCAGCTTGTACGGCGGGAGCCGGTTAAATGAGCAGTTCTTC. Translated: CASSLYGGSRLNEQFF.

This chain joins TRBV7-9 and TRBJ2-7; tentatively, D is TRBD1 (6 bases). CDR1 and CDR2 (germline): SEHNR, FQNEAQ (reference sequence). CDR3 length: 14 residues. Trimming stripped 6 bases from V and 5 bases from J, with 17 bases between. For the CDR3, the DNA is TGTGCCAGCAGTCAAGACAGGTCTCAGGACGAGCAGTACTTC. The encoded protein is CASSQDRSQDEQYF. The whole variable domain, filled in from reference TRBV7-9 and TRBJ2-7, reads DTGVSQNPRHKITKRGQNVTFRCDPISEHNRLYWYRQTLGQGPEFLTYFQNEAQLEKSRLLSDRFSAERPKGSFSTLEIQRTEQGDSAMYLCASSQDRSQDEQYFGPGTRLTVT.

V is TRBV11-2 and J is TRBJ2-1; D is undetermined. With 2 bases removed from V and 0 bases from J, the gap between germline ends came to 11 bases. Germline CDR1 is SGHAT and CDR2 is FQNNGV. There are 16 residues in the CDR3. As DNA, the CDR3 is TGTGCCAGCAGCTTATCTATTGGCGGCTCCTACAATGAGCAGTTCTTC. As protein: CASSLSIGGSYNEQFF.

V usage is TRBV30 and J usage is TRBJ2-5, with D unresolved. Germline assignment: CDR1 GTSNPN and CDR2 SVGIG (reference sequence). This CDR3 has 12 residues. Trimming took 2 bases from V and 3 from J, leaving 7 bases between them. Here the CDR3 DNA reads TGTGCCTGGAGTCAGGAGAAAGAGACCCAGTACTTC. Its translation is CAWSQEKETQYF.

The chain uses TRBV10-2 and TRBJ1-1, with D unclear. CDR1 and CDR2 from the germline V gene are WSHSY and SAAADI. The CDR3 has 12 residues. V was trimmed by 0 bases and J by 3 bases, leaving 2 bases between them. CDR3 DNA: TGCGCCAGCAGTGAGTCTGACACTGAAGCTTTCTTT. Its protein product is CASSESDTEAFF.

Comment on this clonotype: Germline is not matched at one junction end, which may reflect a read error. V is TRBV2 and J is TRBJ2-7, with 8 positions matching TRBD2. This CDR3 region has 16 residues. Germline-derived CDR1 and CDR2 are SNHLY and FYNNEI. CDR3 residues: CVSSFLMSGSSYEQYF. CDR3 nucleotide sequence: TGTGTCAGCAGTTTTCTTATGAGCGGGAGCTCCTACGAGCAGTACTTC.

The V gene is TRBV5-1, the J gene TRBJ2-5, with TRBD1 as a possible D gene (6 bases). The CDR3 contains 15 residues. The germline V gene encodes CDR1 SGHRS and CDR2 YFSETQ. V lost 4 bases and J lost 3, with 16 bases in between. The CDR3 DNA follows: TGCGCCAGCAGCGGCGGACAGATGTGGAAAGAGACCCAGTACTTC. Residues: CASSGGQMWKETQYF.

The genes are TRBV7-9 and TRBJ2-7; TRBD2 aligns across 10 bases. The V and J ends lost 1 base and 2 bases, in that order; junction bases with no gene match: 11. The CDR3 consists of 18 residues. Germline V gene lookup returns CDR1 SEHNR and CDR2 FQNEAQ (reference sequence). CDR3 DNA sequence: TGTGCCAGCAGCTTAGATCGTCGGTTAGCGGGAGGTACCTACGAGCAGTACTTC. It specifies CASSLDRRLAGGTYEQYF.

The chain has TRBV20-1 and TRBJ1-3; tentative D call: TRBD1 (6 bases). Germline CDR1 reads DFQATT; CDR2 reads SNEGSKA (reference sequence). Trimming took off 6 bases at V and 4 bases at J, with 16 bases between the two ends. The CDR3 totals 14 residues. The CDR3 bases are TGCAGTGCGGCAGTACAGGGAGTGGGAAACACCATATATTTT. Translating gives CSAAVQGVGNTIYF.